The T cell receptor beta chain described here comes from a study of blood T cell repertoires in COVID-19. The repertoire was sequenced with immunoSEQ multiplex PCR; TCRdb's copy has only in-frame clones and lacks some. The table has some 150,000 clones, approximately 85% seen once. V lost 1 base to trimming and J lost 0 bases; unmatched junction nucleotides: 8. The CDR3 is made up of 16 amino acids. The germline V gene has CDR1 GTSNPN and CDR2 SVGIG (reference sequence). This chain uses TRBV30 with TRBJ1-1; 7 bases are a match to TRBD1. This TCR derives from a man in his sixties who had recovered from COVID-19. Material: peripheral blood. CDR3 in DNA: TGTGCCTGGAGTGGTGCAGGGGGTAATATGAACACTGAAGCTTTCTTT. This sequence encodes CAWSGAGGNMNTEAFF.